This T cell receptor beta chain came from a study of response to subunit inactivated influenza vaccine. Regarding the study as a whole: The authors suggested that few new T cells are recruited per seasonal influenza vaccination.

This clonotype was counted many times. Antigen: not known. TCRdb reprocessed the RT-PCR reads via MiXCR and lists one record per CDR3 protein. The sample carries 500,000 to 550,000 distinct CDR3 sequences, under 8.5% recorded once. Trimming shortened V by 5 bases and J by 3 bases, and 16 bases separated the two germline ends. CDR1 SGHAT and CDR2 FQNNGV come from the germline V gene. This CDR3 comprises 15 residues. The sequence derives from a man aged 50 to 69 who received an inactivated influenza vaccine. Sequenced here: PBMCs from blood, sampled around 25 months after vaccination. The rearrangement joins TRBV11-2 to TRBJ2-5; D perhaps matches TRBD2 (5 bases). The CDR3 DNA reads as TGTGCCAGCAGCCAACGACGGGGATTGGAAGAGACCCAGTACTTC. It translates to CASSQRRGLEETQYF.